This record looks at one TCR beta chain sequence and its context. This sample was taken from a study of blood T cells in healthy people across ages. Primed by a sample-barcoded 5' primer and a J-beta primer mix, a second PCR proceeded for 7 to 11 cycles. TCRdb reprocessed the 5' RACE reads via MiXCR and lists one record per CDR3 protein. The sample lists about 1,400,000 distinct CDR3 sequences, roughly 64% seen once, with more than 6% in the top ten. This clonotype was sampled from a man between 18 and 29 years old in good health. Source material: blood.

Here the CDR3 reads CSARLGGNTEAFF. CDR3 sequence (DNA): TGCAGCGCCCGGTTAGGGGGGAACACTGAAGCTTTCTTT. The gene calls are TRBV29-1 and TRBJ1-1; possibly TRBD1 for D (6 bases). Germline V gene sequence: CDR1 SQVTM, CDR2 ANQGSEA. The CDR3 loop spans 13 amino acids. The V gene lost 7 bases and the J gene lost 1 base, with 13 bases spanning the gap.